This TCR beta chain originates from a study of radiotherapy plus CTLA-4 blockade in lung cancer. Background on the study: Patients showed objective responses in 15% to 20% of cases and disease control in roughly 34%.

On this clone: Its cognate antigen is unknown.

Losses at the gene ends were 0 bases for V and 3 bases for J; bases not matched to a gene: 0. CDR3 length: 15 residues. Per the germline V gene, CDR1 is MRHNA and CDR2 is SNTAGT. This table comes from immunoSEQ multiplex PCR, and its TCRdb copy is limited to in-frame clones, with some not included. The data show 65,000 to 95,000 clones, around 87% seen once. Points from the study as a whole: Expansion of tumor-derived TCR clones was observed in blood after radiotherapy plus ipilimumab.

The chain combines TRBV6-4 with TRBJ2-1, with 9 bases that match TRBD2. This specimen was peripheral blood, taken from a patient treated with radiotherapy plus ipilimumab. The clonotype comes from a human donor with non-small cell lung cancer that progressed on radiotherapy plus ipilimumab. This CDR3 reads CASSDSSGSYNEQFF. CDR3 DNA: TGTGCCAGCAGTGACTCTAGCGGGAGCTACAATGAGCAGTTCTTC.